The entry below describes one T cell receptor (beta chain). The sample comes from a study of cytotoxic CD8 clonotypes in ibrutinib-treated CLL. Study-level information: Timing of response sample collection was a median roughly twelve months after treatment start, with a range of 6 to 36. Averaging across samples gave about 230,000 productive templates and about 94,000 productive rearrangements.

TCRdb's copy holds only in-frame clones and misses some; the assay was immunoSEQ multiplex PCR. The profile shows about 120,000 clones, roughly 85% of them singletons. Trimming took 0 bases from V and 8 from J, leaving 14 bases between them. The CDR3 runs to 15 residues. Germline assignment: CDR1 SGHRS and CDR2 YFSETQ. The rearrangement links TRBV5-1 to TRBJ1-4; D not certain. This TCR came from a human donor with chronic lymphocytic leukemia. The sample here was PBMCs, taken after 24 months of ibrutinib treatment. The CDR3 region is CASSLGGDGLEKLFF. The CDR3 nucleotides are TGCGCCAGCAGCTTGGGGGGTGACGGGTTGGAAAAACTGTTTTTT. Full variable domain (outside the CDR3, taken from reference TRBV5-1 and TRBJ1-4): KAGVTQTPRYLIKTRGQQVTLSCSPISGHRSVSWYQQTPGQGLQFLFEYFSETQRNKGNFPGRFSGRQFSNSRSEMNVSTLELGDSALYLCASSLGGDGLEKLFFGSGTQLSVL.